This TCR beta chain is from a study of blood T cell repertoires in COVID-19. This clone was observed a single time. CDR3 length equals 14 residues. Germline CDR1 and CDR2: LGHDT and YNNKEL (reference sequence). Trimming took 3 bases from V and 8 from J, leaving 16 bases between them. Data came from immunoSEQ multiplex PCR; TCRdb stores just in-frame clones and leaves some out. The top ten hold approximately 3.1% of the sample, which has about 99,000 clones, roughly nine tenths seen once. The genes are TRBV3-1 (or the pseudogene TRBV3-2) and TRBJ1-2, with D maybe TRBD1 (5 bases). Sequencing was performed on peripheral blood. This TCR came from a man aged 50-59 years in a cohort sampled during active COVID-19. The CDR3 loop is CASSHRVEARGYTF. CDR3 coding DNA: TGTGCCAGCAGCCACAGGGTAGAGGCACGAGGCTACACCTTC.